These 25 T cell receptor beta chains originate from one sample sequenced in a study of tumor and adjacent non-tumor tissue in lung cancer. A modified ARM-PCR protocol with three rounds of nested PCR amplified TCRbeta. A single record per CDR3 protein comes from TCRdb applying MiXCR to the multiplex PCR reads. The sample has about 70,000 distinct CDR3 sequences, around four fifths seen once; the top ten hold 28%. The template was RNA from unsorted bulk tissue. Material for sequencing was lung tumor tissue. These receptors were collected from a man aged 55 to 70 with non-small cell lung cancer.

The V gene is TRBV29-1, the J gene TRBJ2-1; D unclear. This CDR3 has 16 amino acids. Trimming stripped 5 bases from V and 4 bases from J, with 21 bases between. CDR1 and CDR2 from the germline V gene are SQVTM and ANQGSEA. The CDR3 DNA is TGCAGCGTTAAGTCCATAATAGCAGGCGATTACAATGAGCAGTTCTTC. It encodes CSVKSIIAGDYNEQFF.

A remark on this clonotype: One junction end disagrees with the germline gene, perhaps due to a read error. This rearrangement joins TRBV6-1 to TRBJ2-5; 9 bases match TRBD2. The CDR3 consists of 14 residues. Germline CDR1 MNHNS, CDR2 SASEGT. CDR3 nucleotide sequence: TGTGCCGTTAGCGGGAGACCGACACAAGAGACCAAGTACTTC. This encodes CAVSGRPTQETKYF.

About this clonotype itself: The germline gene is not matched at one end of the junction; a read error may be the cause. This chain connects TRBV6-1 to TRBJ1-5, with D hard to call. Germline CDR1 and CDR2: MNHNS and SASEGT. This CDR3 is 13 amino acids long. CDR3 protein: CARSVEQNQSQHF. The CDR3 bases are TGTGCCAGGAGTGTAGAGCAGAATCAGTCCCAGCATTTT.

This clonotype was detected once. Its ends do not fully match the called genes, so a read error is possible. CDR3 in amino acids: CANVGGGMNTEAFF. CDR3 in DNA: TGCGCCAATGTCGGGGGGGGGATGAACACTGAAGCCTTCTTT. The gene calls are TRBV10-2 and TRBJ1-1; D may be TRBD1 (5 bases). The CDR3 covers 14 residues. CDR1 is WSHSY, CDR2 SAAADI, per germline.

The chain carries TRBV20-1 and TRBJ1-5; no clear D gene. Germline values: CDR1 DFQATT, CDR2 SNEGSKA (reference sequence). V was clipped by 3 bases and J by 2 bases, with 8 bases between them. The CDR3 spans 13 residues. The CDR3 coding sequence is TGCAGTGCTAGGTTGAGGGGCAATCAGCCCCAGCATTTT. Translating it yields CSARLRGNQPQHF.

This sequence joins TRBV5-1 and TRBJ2-2; D may be TRBD2 (6 bases). This CDR3 region has 15 residues. CDR1 is SGHRS, CDR2 YFSETQ, per germline. V was cut by 4 bases and J by 9 bases, with 19 bases left in between. The CDR3 DNA is TGCGCCAGCAGCCCGTGGACTAAGGACATCTGGGAGCTGTTTTTT. It specifies CASSPWTKDIWELFF.

In its sample, this clonotype was seen many times. It may be a read error: a sequence one base away is much more abundant. This chain uses TRBV6-6 with TRBJ1-4; D is uncertain. Per germline, CDR1 MNHNY and CDR2 SVGAGI (reference sequence). This CDR3 region has 13 residues. The CDR3 coding sequence is TGTGCCAGCAGTTATTCAGAAAATGAAAAACTGGTTTTT. Protein sequence: CASSYSENEKLVF.

This clonotype has at least ten counts. The junction differs from germline at one of its ends, possibly a read error. The chain is built from TRBV5-5 and TRBJ2-1; D is possibly TRBD1 (6 bases). The CDR3 has 16 residues. Per germline, CDR1 SGHKS and CDR2 YYEKEE (reference sequence). CDR3 in DNA: TGTGCCAGCGGCTTTCAGGGGACCGGGTCCTACAATGAGCAGTTCTTC. Protein sequence: CASGFQGTGSYNEQFF.

On this clonotype itself: Germline is not matched at one junction end, which may reflect a read error. The chain employs TRBV6-5 and TRBJ2-3, with D possibly TRBD2 on 6 matching bases. This CDR3 has 15 amino acids. Per germline, CDR1 MNHEY and CDR2 SVGAGI. CDR3 in amino acids: CARSPRAGGTDMQYF. In DNA, the CDR3 is TGTGCCAGGAGTCCCAGAGCGGGTGGCACAGATATGCAGTATTTT.

This clonotype showed up many times. CDR3 sequence reads: CASSLAGQRTTFNYGYTF. In nucleotides, the CDR3 is TGCGCCAGCAGCTTGGCGGGACAGCGAACCACCTTTAACTATGGCTACACCTTC. The V gene is TRBV5-1, the J gene TRBJ1-2; 7 positions agree with TRBD1. V was pared by 0 bases and J by 1 base, with 12 bases of the junction left unmatched. The CDR3 runs to 18 residues. The germline V gene has CDR1 SGHRS and CDR2 YFSETQ. Filled out from reference TRBV5-1 and TRBJ1-2, the complete variable domain reads KAGVTQTPRYLIKTRGQQVTLSCSPISGHRSVSWYQQTPGQGLQFLFEYFSETQRNKGNFPGRFSGRQFSNSRSEMNVSTLELGDSALYLCASSLAGQRTTFNYGYTFGSGTRLTVV.

With respect to this clonotype: At one of its ends the junction is not consistent with the germline gene, which may arise from a read error. The chain combines TRBV11-3 with TRBJ2-5; D is possibly TRBD2 (6 bases). Germline V gene sequence: CDR1 SGHNT, CDR2 YENEEA. The CDR3 runs to 15 residues. The CDR3 sequence is CASGPGLTGQETQYF. For the CDR3, the DNA is TGTGCCAGCGGCCCAGGACTAACGGGGCAGGAGACCCAGTATTTC.

On this clonotype: The junction departs from germline at one end; a sequencing error may be responsible. The chain employs TRBV6-5 and TRBJ2-1, with 7 bases aligning to TRBD2. CDR3 size: 13 residues. The germline CDR1 and CDR2 sequences are MNHEY and SVGAGI. CDR3 bases: TGTGCCAGAAGTTGGGCGGGAGTCAATGGGCAGTTCTTC. Its translation: CARSWAGVNGQFF.

About this clonotype itself: The conserved closing phenylalanine or tryptophan is absent in this CDR3, likely reflecting a read error. The limits of the CDR3 on the DNA are not certain, so only TCRdb's listed CDR3 is given. The chain joins TRBV29-1 to TRBJ1-1; TRBD1, the table's D call, lacks a check against the DNA. In germline, CDR1 is SQVTM, CDR2 ANQGSEA. The CDR3 has 13 amino acids, counting both end residues. CDR3 amino acids: CSDSAGGDTEVFS.

Remarks on this clonotype: Just one base apart from a much larger clone, this may be a read error. The final CDR3 position lacks the conserved phenylalanine or tryptophan, pointing to a likely read error. This sequence joins TRBV6-4 and TRBJ2-2; the D is unclear. The V end was cut by 0 bases, the J end by 9 bases, with 8 bases between. From germline, CDR1 is MRHNA and CDR2 SNTAGT. The CDR3 has 13 residues. The CDR3 coding sequence is TGTGCCAGCAGTGACTCTTCTTTTAGGGAGCTGTTTATT. It is translated as CASSDSSFRELFI.

Details on this clonotype: This sequence may be a read error, since a much larger clone differs from it by one base. The rearrangement joins TRBV11-2 to TRBJ2-3; tentatively, D is TRBD2 (5 bases). This CDR3 is built from 14 residues. V was clipped by 8 bases and J by 4 bases, with 16 bases between them. Germline loops: CDR1 SGHAT, CDR2 FQNNGV. As DNA, the CDR3 is TGTGCCAGCTGCCAAAATAGCGCTTCAGATACGCAGTATTTT. Amino acids: CASCQNSASDTQYF.

As concerns this clonotype: One end of the junction varies from germline; a read error may be responsible. The gene calls are TRBV6-1 and TRBJ2-3; maybe TRBD2 (6 bases). This CDR3 is 14 amino acids long. Looked up from germline, CDR1 is MNHNS and CDR2 is SASEGT. The DNA for the CDR3 is TGTACCAGCAGTGAAGGGACTTGCAAAGATACGCAGTATTTT. This translates into CTSSEGTCKDTQYF.

On this clonotype: One end of the junction varies from germline; a read error may be responsible. The chain is built from TRBV10-1 and TRBJ2-2, with 7 bases lining up with TRBD2. Germline values: CDR1 WNHNN, CDR2 SYGVQD (reference sequence). This CDR3 has 14 amino acids. The CDR3 nucleotides read TGTGTCAGCAGTGAGTCGGGAGGAGCCGGGGAGCTGGTTTTT. It is translated as CVSSESGGAGELVF.

Many counts were recorded for this clonotype. V usage is TRBV20-1 and J usage is TRBJ2-2; 9 bases align to TRBD2. Trimming took 0 bases from V and 6 from J; bases not matched to a gene: 11. CDR1 is DFQATT, CDR2 SNEGSKA, per germline (reference sequence). The CDR3 is 17 residues long. The CDR3 is CSARERGRLAGSGELFF. The CDR3 nucleotides are TGCAGTGCTAGAGAAAGGGGAAGGCTAGCGGGATCCGGGGAGCTGTTTTTT.

Notes on this clonotype: The germline gene is not matched at one end of the junction; a read error may be the cause. The gene calls are TRBV10-1 and TRBJ2-6; 7 bases line up with TRBD1. In germline, CDR1 is WNHNN, CDR2 SYGVQD (reference sequence). CDR3 length equals 16 residues. The CDR3 sequence: CASNPGQSCGANVLAF. As DNA, the CDR3 is TGCGCCAGCAATCCGGGACAGTCATGTGGGGCCAACGTCCTGGCTTTC.

In regard to this clonotype: The junction does not match germline at one end; this may be a read error. The genes are TRBV6-2 or TRBV6-3 and TRBJ2-5; possible D gene TRBD2, 5 bases. This CDR3 has 13 amino acids. Germline V gives CDR1 MNHEY, CDR2 SVGEGT. The CDR3 DNA reads TGTGTCAGCGGCCCTATTAGTGGAGAGACCCAGTACTTC. It translates to CVSGPISGETQYF.

Regarding this clonotype: The junction departs from the called germline gene at one end, perhaps through a read error. This chain joins TRBV20-1 and TRBJ2-1; TRBD2 is a possible D gene (6 bases). This CDR3 is built from 14 residues. From germline, CDR1 is DFQATT and CDR2 SNEGSKA (reference sequence). CDR3 in amino acids: CNARDHGLSDEQFF. The CDR3 coding sequence is TGCAATGCTAGAGATCATGGACTAAGCGATGAGCAATTCTTC.

The rearrangement joins TRBV24-1 to TRBJ2-2; D gene uncertain. Germline V CDR1 and CDR2: KGHDR, SFDVKD. The CDR3 totals 13 residues. The V end lost 7 bases, the J end lost 7 bases, and 12 bases lay between the germline ends. CDR3 sequence (DNA): TGTGCCACCAGAAAAAGAGCCGGCGGGGAGCTGTTTTTT. Translating it yields CATRKRAGGELFF.

Note on this clonotype: An end of the junction does not agree with germline; a read error may underlie this. This chain joins TRBV14 and TRBJ2-2, with D tentatively TRBD1 (6 bases). Germline V CDR1 and CDR2: SGHDN, FVKESK. This CDR3 comprises 15 residues. The CDR3, as DNA: TGTACCAGCATGCAAACAGGGCTGAGCACCGGGGAGCTGTTTTTT. This codes for CTSMQTGLSTGELFF.

As for this clonotype: At one boundary the junction diverges from the germline segment, which might be a read error. The gene calls are TRBV11-2 and TRBJ2-1; 7 bases agree with TRBD2. The CDR3 has 15 amino acids. Germline CDR1 is SGHAT and CDR2 is FQNNGV. This CDR3 reads CGSSLETSVIDEQFF. The DNA for the CDR3 is TGTGGCAGCAGTTTAGAAACTAGCGTGATCGATGAGCAGTTCTTC.

A note on this clonotype: An end of the junction does not agree with germline; a read error may underlie this. The chain is built from TRBV29-1 and TRBJ1-2; perhaps TRBD1 as D (5 bases). CDR3 size: 13 residues. Germline CDR1 reads SQVTM; CDR2 reads ANQGSEA. CDR3 nucleotides: TGCAGCGTTGTCCTCCGGGGCTCCTATGGCCACACCTTC. Its translation is CSVVLRGSYGHTF. Based on the CDR3 plus reference TRBV29-1 and TRBJ1-2, the full variable domain is SAVISQKPSRDICQRGTSLTIQCQVDSQVTMMFWYRQQPGQSLTLIATANQGSEATYESGFVIDKFPISRPNLTFSTLTVSNMSPEDSSIYLCSVVLRGSYGHTFGSGTRLTVV.